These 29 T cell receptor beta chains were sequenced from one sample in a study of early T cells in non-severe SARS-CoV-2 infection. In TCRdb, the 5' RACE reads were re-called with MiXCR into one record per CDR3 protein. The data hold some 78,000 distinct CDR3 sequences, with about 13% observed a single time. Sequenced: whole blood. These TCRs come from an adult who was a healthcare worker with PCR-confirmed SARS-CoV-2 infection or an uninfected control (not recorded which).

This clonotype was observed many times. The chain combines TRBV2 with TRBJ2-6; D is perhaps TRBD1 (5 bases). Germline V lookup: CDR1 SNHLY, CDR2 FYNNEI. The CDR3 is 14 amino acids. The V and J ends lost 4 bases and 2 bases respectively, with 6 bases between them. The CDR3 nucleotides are TGTGCCAGCAGTGGGGGCACTGGGGCCAACGTCCTGACTTTC. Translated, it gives CASSGGTGANVLTF.

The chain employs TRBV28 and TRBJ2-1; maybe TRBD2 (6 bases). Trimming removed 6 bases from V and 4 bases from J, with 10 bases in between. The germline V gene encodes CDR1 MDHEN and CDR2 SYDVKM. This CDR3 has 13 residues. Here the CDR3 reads CASRNGRYNEQFF. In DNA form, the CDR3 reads TGTGCCAGCAGAAACGGGAGATACAATGAGCAGTTCTTC.

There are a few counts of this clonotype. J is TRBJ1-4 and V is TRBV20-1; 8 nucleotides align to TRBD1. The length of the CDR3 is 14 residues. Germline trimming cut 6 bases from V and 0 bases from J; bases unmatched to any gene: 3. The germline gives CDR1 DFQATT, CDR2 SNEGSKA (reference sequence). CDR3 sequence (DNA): TGCAGTGCGGACAGGGCTGCAACTAATGAAAAACTGTTTTTT. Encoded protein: CSADRAATNEKLFF.

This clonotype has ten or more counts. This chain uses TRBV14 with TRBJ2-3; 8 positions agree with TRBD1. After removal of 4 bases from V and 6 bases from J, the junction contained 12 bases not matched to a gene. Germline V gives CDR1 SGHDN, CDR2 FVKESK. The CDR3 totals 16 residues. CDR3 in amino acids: CASSLRTGRIGDTQYF. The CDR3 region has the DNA TGTGCCAGCAGCCTAAGGACAGGGAGGATTGGGGATACGCAGTATTTT.

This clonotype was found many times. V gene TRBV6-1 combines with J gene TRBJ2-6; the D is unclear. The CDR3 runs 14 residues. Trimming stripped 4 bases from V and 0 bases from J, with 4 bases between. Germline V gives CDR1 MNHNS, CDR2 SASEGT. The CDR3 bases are TGTGCCAGCAGTGTGCTCTCTGGGGCCAACGTCCTGACTTTC. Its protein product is CASSVLSGANVLTF.

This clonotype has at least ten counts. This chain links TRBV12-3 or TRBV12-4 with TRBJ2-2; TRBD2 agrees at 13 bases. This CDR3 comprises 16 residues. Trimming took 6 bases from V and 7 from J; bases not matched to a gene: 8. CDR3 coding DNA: TGTGCCAGCAGCACCGGGACTAGCGGGACGAGCGGGGAGCTGTTTTTT. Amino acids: CASSTGTSGTSGELFF.

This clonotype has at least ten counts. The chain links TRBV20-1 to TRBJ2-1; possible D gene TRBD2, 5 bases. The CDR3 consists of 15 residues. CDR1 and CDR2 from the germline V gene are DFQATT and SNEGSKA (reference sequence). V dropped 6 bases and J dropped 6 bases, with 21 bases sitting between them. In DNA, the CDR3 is TGCAGTGCCCCATCCTGGGAGCGCGGGCTCAATGAGCAGTTCTTC. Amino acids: CSAPSWERGLNEQFF.

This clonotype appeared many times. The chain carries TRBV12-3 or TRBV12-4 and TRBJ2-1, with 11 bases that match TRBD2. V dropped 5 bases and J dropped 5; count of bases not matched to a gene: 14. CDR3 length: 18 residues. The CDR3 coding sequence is TGTGCCAGCAGTCCCTCGGGTAGCGGGAGGGGGTTGAACAATGAGCAGTTCTTC. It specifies CASSPSGSGRGLNNEQFF.

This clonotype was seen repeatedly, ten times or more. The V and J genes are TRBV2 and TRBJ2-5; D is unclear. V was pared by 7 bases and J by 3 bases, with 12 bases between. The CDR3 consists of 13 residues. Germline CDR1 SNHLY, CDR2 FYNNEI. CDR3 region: CASNPGPEETQYF. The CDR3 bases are TGTGCCAGCAACCCAGGACCAGAAGAGACCCAGTACTTC.

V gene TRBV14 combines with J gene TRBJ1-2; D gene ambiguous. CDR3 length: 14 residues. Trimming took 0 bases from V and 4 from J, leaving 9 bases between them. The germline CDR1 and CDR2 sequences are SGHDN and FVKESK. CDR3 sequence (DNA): TGTGCCAGCAGCCAAGACGGCAACAGCTATGGCTACACCTTC. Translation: CASSQDGNSYGYTF.

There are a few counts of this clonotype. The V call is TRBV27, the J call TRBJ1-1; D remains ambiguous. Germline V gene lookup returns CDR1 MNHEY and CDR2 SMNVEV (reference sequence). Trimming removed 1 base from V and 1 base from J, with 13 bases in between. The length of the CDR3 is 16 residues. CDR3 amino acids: CASSLFQVVQNTEAFF. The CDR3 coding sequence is TGTGCCAGCAGTTTATTCCAGGTGGTCCAGAACACTGAAGCTTTCTTT.

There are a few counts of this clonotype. CDR3 amino acids: CASSLLGQDSTQYF. As DNA, the CDR3 is TGTGCCAGCAGTTTATTGGGACAGGATAGTACGCAGTATTTT. This chain uses TRBV28 with TRBJ2-3; 8 nucleotides align to TRBD1. Looked up from germline, CDR1 is MDHEN and CDR2 is SYDVKM. There are 14 residues in the CDR3. V shed 1 base, J shed 8 bases, and the junction held 5 bases outside the gene matches.

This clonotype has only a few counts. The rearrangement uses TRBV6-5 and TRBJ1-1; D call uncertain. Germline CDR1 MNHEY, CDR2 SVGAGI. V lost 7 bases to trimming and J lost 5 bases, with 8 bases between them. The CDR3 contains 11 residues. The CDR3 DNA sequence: TGTGCCAGCAACCAGGCAACTGAAGCTTTCTTT. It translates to CASNQATEAFF.

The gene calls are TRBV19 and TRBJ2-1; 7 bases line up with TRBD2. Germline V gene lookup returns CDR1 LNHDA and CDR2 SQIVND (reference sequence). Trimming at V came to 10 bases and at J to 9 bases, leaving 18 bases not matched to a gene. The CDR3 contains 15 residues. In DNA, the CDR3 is TGTGCCACCTCGGGGGGTAGAAGGCTTCCGGGTGAGCAGTTCTTC. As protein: CATSGGRRLPGEQFF. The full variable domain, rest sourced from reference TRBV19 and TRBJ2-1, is DGGITQSPKYLFRKEGQNVTLSCEQNLNHDAMYWYRQDPGQGLRLIYYSQIVNDFQKGDIAEGYSVSREKKESFPLTVTSAQKNPTAFYLCATSGGRRLPGEQFFGPGTRLTVL.

The CDR3 region is CASTGSYNSPLHF. Here the CDR3 DNA reads TGTGCCAGCACAGGCTCCTATAATTCACCCCTCCACTTT. The chain joins TRBV12-3 or TRBV12-4 to TRBJ1-6, with D hard to call. CDR3 length: 13 residues. Trimming left V 7 bases short and J 0 bases short, with 4 bases between.

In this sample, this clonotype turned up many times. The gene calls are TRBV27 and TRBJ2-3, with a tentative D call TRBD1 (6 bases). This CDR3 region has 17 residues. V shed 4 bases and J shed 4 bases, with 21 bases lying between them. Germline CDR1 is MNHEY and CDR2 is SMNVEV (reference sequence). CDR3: CASSSLAITGWPDTQYF. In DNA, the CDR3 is TGTGCCAGCAGTTCCCTGGCCATCACAGGGTGGCCAGATACGCAGTATTTT.

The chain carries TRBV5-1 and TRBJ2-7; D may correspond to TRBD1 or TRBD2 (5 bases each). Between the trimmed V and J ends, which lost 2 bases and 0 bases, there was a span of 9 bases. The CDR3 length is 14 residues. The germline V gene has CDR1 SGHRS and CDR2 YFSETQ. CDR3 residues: CASSFGDRSYEQYF. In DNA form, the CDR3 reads TGCGCCAGCAGCTTTGGGGACCGCTCCTACGAGCAGTACTTC.

The CDR3 DNA reads TGTGCCAGCAGCCAAGCTTCGACAGGAGCAGATACGCAGTATTTT. Residues: CASSQASTGADTQYF. V is TRBV3-1 and J is TRBJ2-3; possible D gene TRBD1, 6 bases. From germline, CDR1 is LGHDT and CDR2 YNNKEL (reference sequence). The CDR3 sequence is 15 residues long. The V gene lost 1 base and the J gene lost 4 bases, with 12 bases spanning the gap.

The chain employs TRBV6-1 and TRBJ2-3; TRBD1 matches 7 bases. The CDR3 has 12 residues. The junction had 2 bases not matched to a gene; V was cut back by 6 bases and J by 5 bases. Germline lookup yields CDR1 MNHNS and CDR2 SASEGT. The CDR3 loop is CASRQGEDTQYF. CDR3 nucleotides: TGTGCCAGCAGGCAGGGGGAAGATACGCAGTATTTT.

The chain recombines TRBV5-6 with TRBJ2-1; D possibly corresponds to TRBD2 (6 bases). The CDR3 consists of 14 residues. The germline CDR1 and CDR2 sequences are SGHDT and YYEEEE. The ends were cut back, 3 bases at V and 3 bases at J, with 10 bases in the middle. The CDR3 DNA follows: TGTGCCAGCAGCTCGCGGGACCTCTACAATGAGCAGTTCTTC. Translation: CASSSRDLYNEQFF.

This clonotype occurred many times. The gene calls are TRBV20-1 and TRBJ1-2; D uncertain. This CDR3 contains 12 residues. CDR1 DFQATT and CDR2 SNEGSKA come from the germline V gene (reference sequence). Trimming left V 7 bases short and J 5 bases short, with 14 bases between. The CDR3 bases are TGCAGTGTAGGTGGGCAGGCATATGGCTACACCTTC. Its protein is CSVGGQAYGYTF.

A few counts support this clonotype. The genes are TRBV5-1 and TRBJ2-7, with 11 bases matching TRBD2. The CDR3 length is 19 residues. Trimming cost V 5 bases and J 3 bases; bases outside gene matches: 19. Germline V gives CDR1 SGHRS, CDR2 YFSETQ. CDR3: CASSTKTFLAGGQYYEQYF. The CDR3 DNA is TGCGCCAGCAGTACAAAGACCTTTCTAGCGGGGGGCCAGTACTACGAGCAGTACTTC.

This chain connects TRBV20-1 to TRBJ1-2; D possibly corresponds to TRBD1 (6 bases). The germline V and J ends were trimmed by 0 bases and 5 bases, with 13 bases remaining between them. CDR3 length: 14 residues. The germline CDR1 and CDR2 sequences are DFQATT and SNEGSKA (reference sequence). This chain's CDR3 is CSAREEGHPYGYTF. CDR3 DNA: TGCAGTGCTAGAGAGGAGGGACACCCTTATGGCTACACCTTC.

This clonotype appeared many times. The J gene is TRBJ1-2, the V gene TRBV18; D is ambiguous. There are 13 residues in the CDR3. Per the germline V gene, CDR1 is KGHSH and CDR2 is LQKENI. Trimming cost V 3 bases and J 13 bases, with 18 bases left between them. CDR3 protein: CASSPNGMGWGTF. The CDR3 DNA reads TGTGCCAGCTCACCCAACGGGATGGGATGGGGCACCTTC.

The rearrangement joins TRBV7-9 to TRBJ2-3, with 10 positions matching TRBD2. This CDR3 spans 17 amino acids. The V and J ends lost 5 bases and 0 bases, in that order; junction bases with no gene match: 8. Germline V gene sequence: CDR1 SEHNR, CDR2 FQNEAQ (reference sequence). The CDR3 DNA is TGTGCCAGCAGCACCCCAAAAGCGGGAGGGAGCACAGATACGCAGTATTTT. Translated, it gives CASSTPKAGGSTDTQYF.

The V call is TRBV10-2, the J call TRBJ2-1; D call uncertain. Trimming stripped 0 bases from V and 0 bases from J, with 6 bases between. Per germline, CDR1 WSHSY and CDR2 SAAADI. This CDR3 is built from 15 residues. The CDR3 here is CASSESPSSYNEQFF. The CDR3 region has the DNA TGCGCCAGCAGTGAGTCGCCTAGCTCCTACAATGAGCAGTTCTTC.

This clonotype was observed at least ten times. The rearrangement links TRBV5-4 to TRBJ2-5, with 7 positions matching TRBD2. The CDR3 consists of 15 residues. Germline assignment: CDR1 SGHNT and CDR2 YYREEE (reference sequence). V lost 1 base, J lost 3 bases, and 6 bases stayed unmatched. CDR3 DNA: TGTGCCAGCAGCTTGCGGACTAGTAGGAAAGAGACCCAGTACTTC. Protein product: CASSLRTSRKETQYF.

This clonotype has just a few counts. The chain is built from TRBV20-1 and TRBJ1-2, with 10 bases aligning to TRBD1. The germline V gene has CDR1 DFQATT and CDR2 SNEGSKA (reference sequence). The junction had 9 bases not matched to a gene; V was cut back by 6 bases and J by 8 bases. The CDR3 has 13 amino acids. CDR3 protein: CSASTGGAEGYTF. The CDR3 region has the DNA TGCAGTGCCTCGACAGGGGGCGCGGAAGGCTACACCTTC.

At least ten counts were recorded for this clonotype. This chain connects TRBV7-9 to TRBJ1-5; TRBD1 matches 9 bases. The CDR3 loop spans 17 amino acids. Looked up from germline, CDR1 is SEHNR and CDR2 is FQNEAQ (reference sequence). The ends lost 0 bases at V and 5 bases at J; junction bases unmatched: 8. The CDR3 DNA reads TGTGCCAGCAGCTTAGCGGGGACAGGGCGATCCCATCAGCCCCAGCATTTT. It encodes CASSLAGTGRSHQPQHF. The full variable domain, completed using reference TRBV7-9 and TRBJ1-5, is DTGVSQNPRHKITKRGQNVTFRCDPISEHNRLYWYRQTLGQGPEFLTYFQNEAQLEKSRLLSDRFSAERPKGSFSTLEIQRTEQGDSAMYLCASSLAGTGRSHQPQHFGDGTRLSIL.